The rows below give T cell receptor beta chains drawn from one sample of a study of blood T cell repertoires in COVID-19. Here immunoSEQ multiplex PCR was the method, and the copy in TCRdb shows in-frame clones only, minus some. The repertoire holds about 280,000 clones, with more than 75% as singletons. Sequenced material: PBMCs or T cells enriched from blood (not recorded which). The origin of the receptors is a woman aged 55-70 years in a cohort exposed to, infected with or recovered from COVID-19 (not recorded which). Both conserved end residues are part of each CDR3. Each record gives: CDR3 DNA, CDR3 protein, CDR3 length, J gene, D gene, V gene, clone size. A D gene is named only where the DNA matches it firmly. Clone size, where shown, is once, few, many, or a class for clones that have expanded.

CDR3nt: TGTGCCATCAGCGGCGGGACAGGGACCTACGAGCAGTACTTC
CDR3aa: CAISGGTGTYEQYF
len: 14
j_gene: TRBJ2-7
d_gene: TRBD1
v_gene: TRBV10-3
abundance: .

CDR3nt: TGTGCCAGCAGCCAATGGGACAGAGAGGGCTACACCTTC
CDR3aa: CASSQWDREGYTF
len: 13
j_gene: TRBJ1-2
d_gene: TRBD1
v_gene: TRBV16
abundance: few

CDR3nt: TGTGCCAGCAGGAAGTGGGGCAATGTTGGGAATTCACCCCTCCACTTT
CDR3aa: CASRKWGNVGNSPLHF
len: 16
j_gene: TRBJ1-6
d_gene: .
v_gene: TRBV25-1
abundance: .

CDR3nt: TGTGCCAGTAATAGGGGCGGGAGCCCAGATACGCAGTATTTT
CDR3aa: CASNRGGSPDTQYF
len: 14
j_gene: TRBJ2-3
d_gene: TRBD2
v_gene: TRBV19
abundance: .

CDR3nt: TGCGCCAGCAGTGAGGTAGGGACAGGGATCGCTGAAGCTTTCTTT
CDR3aa: CASSEVGTGIAEAFF
len: 15
j_gene: TRBJ1-1
d_gene: TRBD1
v_gene: TRBV10-1
abundance: .

CDR3nt: TGTGCCAGCCGCAAAAGGGGATCCGGGGAGCTGTTTTTT
CDR3aa: CASRKRGSGELFF
len: 13
j_gene: TRBJ2-2
d_gene: .
v_gene: TRBV7-2
abundance: .

CDR3nt: TGTGCCAGCAGTTCCCGACAGGGTCGACCATACTACGAGCAGTACTTC
CDR3aa: CASSSRQGRPYYEQYF
len: 16
j_gene: TRBJ2-7
d_gene: TRBD1
v_gene: TRBV28
abundance: .

CDR3nt: TGTGCCAGCAGCAATGATCCCCTTTACAGGGGGGACTCTGGAAACACCATATATTTT
CDR3aa: CASSNDPLYRGDSGNTIYF
len: 19
j_gene: TRBJ1-3
d_gene: .
v_gene: TRBV21-1
abundance: .

CDR3nt: TGTGCCAGTATCGGCGGATACACTGAAGCTTTCTTT
CDR3aa: CASIGGYTEAFF
len: 12
j_gene: TRBJ1-1
d_gene: .
v_gene: TRBV19
abundance: .

CDR3nt: TGTGCCAGCAGAAAAAGCGGGAGCAAGTACGAGCAGTACTTC
CDR3aa: CASRKSGSKYEQYF
len: 14
j_gene: TRBJ2-7
d_gene: TRBD2
v_gene: TRBV28
abundance: .

CDR3nt: TGTGCCAGCAGTGAAGCGGGCTTTAGGACTGGAAACACCATATATTTT
CDR3aa: CASSEAGFRTGNTIYF
len: 16
j_gene: TRBJ1-3
d_gene: .
v_gene: TRBV2
abundance: once

CDR3nt: TGTGCCACCAGTGATCGGTTAGCGGGATCGGTAGAGACCCAGTACTTC
CDR3aa: CATSDRLAGSVETQYF
len: 16
j_gene: TRBJ2-5
d_gene: TRBD2
v_gene: TRBV24-1
abundance: .

CDR3nt: TGTGCCAGCACCCTGACAAGCTCCTACGAGCAGTACTTC
CDR3aa: CASTLTSSYEQYF
len: 13
j_gene: TRBJ2-7
d_gene: .
v_gene: TRBV7-9
abundance: .

CDR3nt: TGTGCCAGCAGGGGACAGAACGTATATGGCTACACCTTC
CDR3aa: CASRGQNVYGYTF
len: 13
j_gene: TRBJ1-2
d_gene: TRBD1
v_gene: TRBV27
abundance: .

CDR3nt: TGTGCCAGCAGTAAACCTACGGACAGGCCCCCTCTTGGGACCCAGCATTTT
CDR3aa: CASSKPTDRPPLGTQHF
len: 17
j_gene: TRBJ1-5
d_gene: TRBD1
v_gene: TRBV27
abundance: .

CDR3nt: TGTGCCAGCAGCCCCCGTCCGGGACAGGGCAATCAGCCCCAGCATTTT
CDR3aa: CASSPRPGQGNQPQHF
len: 16
j_gene: TRBJ1-5
d_gene: TRBD1
v_gene: TRBV5-4
abundance: .

CDR3nt: TGCGCCAGCAGTCAGCCAGACGAAAAGACAGAAACCCTCTCTGGGGCCAACGTCCTGACTTTC
CDR3aa: CASSQPDEKTETLSGANVLTF
len: 21
j_gene: TRBJ2-6
d_gene: .
v_gene: TRBV23-1
abundance: once

CDR3nt: TGTGCCAGCAGCTTAGTGGCTAGCGGAAACAATGAGCAGTTCTTC
CDR3aa: CASSLVASGNNEQFF
len: 15
j_gene: TRBJ2-1
d_gene: TRBD2
v_gene: TRBV7-2
abundance: .

CDR3nt: TGTGCCAGCACCACAGAGAGGGATCAGCCCCAGCATTTT
CDR3aa: CASTTERDQPQHF
len: 13
j_gene: TRBJ1-5
d_gene: .
v_gene: TRBV7-8
abundance: .

CDR3nt: TGTGCCATCAGTGAGCCTCAACAGGGTCAAGAGACCCAGTACTTC
CDR3aa: CAISEPQQGQETQYF
len: 15
j_gene: TRBJ2-5
d_gene: .
v_gene: TRBV10-3
abundance: .

CDR3nt: TGTGCCAGCTCCCCGGGACAGGGGGATGGCTACACCTTC
CDR3aa: CASSPGQGDGYTF
len: 13
j_gene: TRBJ1-2
d_gene: TRBD1
v_gene: TRBV18
abundance: .

CDR3nt: TGTGCCAGCAGCCAAGGACAGCTGAACTCCTACGAGCAGTACTTC
CDR3aa: CASSQGQLNSYEQYF
len: 15
j_gene: TRBJ2-7
d_gene: .
v_gene: TRBV14
abundance: .

CDR3nt: TGTGCCAGCAGTTACTCGAGCACGGCTGAAGCTTTCTTT
CDR3aa: CASSYSSTAEAFF
len: 13
j_gene: TRBJ1-1
d_gene: .
v_gene: TRBV6-5
abundance: .

CDR3nt: TGTGCCTGGAGTACGGACAGGGGGCTCGAAAAACTGTTTTTT
CDR3aa: CAWSTDRGLEKLFF
len: 14
j_gene: TRBJ1-4
d_gene: TRBD1
v_gene: TRBV30
abundance: .

CDR3nt: TGTGCCAGCAGGGGCACTAGCGGGAGGGCCGGTGAGCAGTTCTTC
CDR3aa: CASRGTSGRAGEQFF
len: 15
j_gene: TRBJ2-1
d_gene: TRBD2
v_gene: TRBV6-5
abundance: .

CDR3nt: TGTGCCAGCAGTTACTCCGGGATGAACACTGAAGCTTTCTTT
CDR3aa: CASSYSGMNTEAFF
len: 14
j_gene: TRBJ1-1
d_gene: .
v_gene: TRBV6-5
abundance: .

CDR3nt: TGTGCCAGCAGCGCCCAGGGTAGTGGCTACACCTTC
CDR3aa: CASSAQGSGYTF
len: 12
j_gene: TRBJ1-2
d_gene: .
v_gene: TRBV9
abundance: .

CDR3nt: TGTGCCAGCAGCCAAGGGACCTACCTAGCGGGAGCTTCTCTAGCCAAAAACATTCAGTACTTC
CDR3aa: CASSQGTYLAGASLAKNIQYF
len: 21
j_gene: TRBJ2-4
d_gene: TRBD2
v_gene: TRBV14
abundance: .

CDR3nt: TGTGCCAGTAGTACCGACGCCATTAGCGGGAGTTGGAGGGATACGCAGTATTTT
CDR3aa: CASSTDAISGSWRDTQYF
len: 18
j_gene: TRBJ2-3
d_gene: TRBD2
v_gene: TRBV19
abundance: .

CDR3nt: TGTGCCAGCAGTTACGGGCGGGCATACGAGCAGTACTTC
CDR3aa: CASSYGRAYEQYF
len: 13
j_gene: TRBJ2-7
d_gene: .
v_gene: TRBV6-2/TRBV6-3
abundance: .

CDR3nt: TGTGCCAGCAGGAGACTAGCGGGAGTCAATGAGCAGTTCTTC
CDR3aa: CASRRLAGVNEQFF
len: 14
j_gene: TRBJ2-1
d_gene: TRBD2
v_gene: TRBV28
abundance: .

CDR3nt: TGTGCCAGCAGTTTCGGAAGCGAGACACTAGGAGGGGAGCTGTTTTTT
CDR3aa: CASSFGSETLGGELFF
len: 16
j_gene: TRBJ2-2
d_gene: .
v_gene: TRBV28
abundance: .